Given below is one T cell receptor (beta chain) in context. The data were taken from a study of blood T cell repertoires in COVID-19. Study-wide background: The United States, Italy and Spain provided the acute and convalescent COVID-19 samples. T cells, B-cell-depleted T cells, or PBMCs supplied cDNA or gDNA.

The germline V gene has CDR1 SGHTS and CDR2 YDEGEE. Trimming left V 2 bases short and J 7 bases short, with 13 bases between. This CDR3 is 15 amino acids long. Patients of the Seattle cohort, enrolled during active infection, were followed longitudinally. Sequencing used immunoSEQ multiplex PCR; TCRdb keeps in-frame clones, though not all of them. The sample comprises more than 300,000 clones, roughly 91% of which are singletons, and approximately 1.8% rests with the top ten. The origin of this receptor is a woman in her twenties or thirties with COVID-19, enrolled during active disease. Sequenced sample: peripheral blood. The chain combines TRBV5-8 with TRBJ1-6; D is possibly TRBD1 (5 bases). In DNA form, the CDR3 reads TGTGCCAGCAGCTTTTGGACCGGGGGGAATTCACCCCTCCACTTT. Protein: CASSFWTGGNSPLHF.